This T cell receptor (beta chain) emerged from a study of blood T cell repertoires in COVID-19. Study-wide context: Sites across the United States, Italy and Spain contributed samples from acute and convalescent COVID-19.

Germline V gives CDR1 KGHSH, CDR2 LQKENI. This CDR3 comprises 14 residues. Trimming shortened V by 6 bases and J by 4 bases, and 15 bases separated the two germline ends. As processed by the authors: Scientists estimated how many nucleated cells there were by amplifying reference gene primers. Some clones are missing from TCRdb's copy, which holds only in-frame ones; the method was immunoSEQ multiplex PCR. Clonal size and the V and J genes are those of that table, whereas D and trimming came from the DNA. The sample lists around 220,000 clones, around four fifths seen once, with roughly 21% in the top ten.

This chain joins TRBV18 and TRBJ1-2; no firm D call. This clonotype was obtained from a man under 40 with active or convalescent COVID-19. Sequencing was done on a sample of peripheral blood. This chain's CDR3 is CASSPSGEAYGYTF. As DNA, the CDR3 is TGTGCCAGCTCCCCCAGCGGAGAGGCCTATGGCTACACCTTC.